The T cell receptor (beta chain) described here comes from a study of blood T cell repertoires in COVID-19. The protocol was immunoSEQ multiplex PCR, while the TCRdb copy is restricted to in-frame clones and leaves out a portion. The sample carries tens of thousands of clones, roughly 75% recorded once. The CDR3 contains 16 residues. CDR1 and CDR2 from the germline V gene are MGHRA and YSYEKL. Trimming pared 0 bases from V and 5 bases from J, leaving 13 bases between. Sequenced: peripheral blood. The TCR sequence derives from a woman aged 45-60 years with acute or convalescent COVID-19. The chain is built from TRBV4-1 and TRBJ2-2; D might be TRBD2 (6 bases). CDR3 DNA sequence: TGCGCCAGCAGCCAAGATAGCGGTGCGTGGACCGGGGAGCTGTTTTTT. It yields the protein CASSQDSGAWTGELFF.